These 17 T cell receptor beta chains were sequenced from one sample in a study of regulatory T cells in long-lasting Graves disease. CDR3 regions were amplified by Arm-PCR using iRepertoire HTBI primers to build TCR beta libraries. TCRdb processed the multiplex PCR reads anew with MiXCR; each CDR3 protein has one entry. The profile shows about half a million distinct CDR3 sequences, around 13% of them singletons. Indicated time point: newly diagnosed GD, antithyroid drugs for less than 3 months. PBMC RNA served as the TCR library source. These data also formed part of another study, on T cells in Graves' hyperthyroidism and ophthalmopathy.

The sequences come from peripheral blood mononuclear cells (PBMCs), collected at new diagnosis, from a patient treated with antithyroid drugs. These TCRs come from a woman aged 30 to 39 with Graves disease.

A word on this clonotype: One junction end disagrees with the germline gene, perhaps due to a read error. The chain couples TRBV18 to TRBJ2-5, with D possibly matching TRBD2 (5 bases). Germline CDR1 KGHSH, CDR2 LQKENI. The CDR3 length is 12 residues. The CDR3 nucleotides are TGTGCCAGCTCAGCCGTGGGAGAGACGCAGTACTTC. This codes for CASSAVGETQYF.

Points on this clonotype: This likely stems from a read error, as it lies one base from a far larger clone. The rearrangement links TRBV6-5 to TRBJ2-7, with TRBD1 matching over 7 bases. The CDR3 is 15 residues long. From germline, CDR1 is MNHEY and CDR2 SVGAGI. V was pared by 5 bases and J by 0 bases, with 7 bases of the junction left unmatched. The CDR3 DNA follows: TGTGCCAGCAGTGAACGAGGGGGCAGCTCCTACGAGCAGTACTTC. Translation: CASSERGGSSYEQYF.

This clonotype has only one observation. This chain links TRBV30 with TRBJ2-1; 7 nucleotides match TRBD2. J lost 4 bases, V lost 3 bases, and 12 bases had no gene match. CDR1 and CDR2 from the germline V gene are GTSNPN and SVGIG (reference sequence). The CDR3 covers 16 residues. CDR3 DNA: TGTGCCTGGAGCGTAATGGGGGGGAGTGTTTACAATGAGCAGTTCTTC. Protein: CAWSVMGGSVYNEQFF. Combining the CDR3 with reference TRBV30 and TRBJ2-1 gives the whole variable domain SQTIHQWPATLVQPVGSPLSLECTVEGTSNPNLYWYRQAAGRGLQLLFYSVGIGQISSEVPQNLSASRPQDRQFILSSKKLLLSDSGFYLCAWSVMGGSVYNEQFFGPGTRLTVL.

The rearrangement uses TRBV6-2 or TRBV6-3 and TRBJ2-1; TRBD2 agrees at 7 bases. The CDR3 is 15 residues long. Germline V gives CDR1 MNHEY, CDR2 SVGEGT. With V trimmed by 0 bases and J by 5 bases, 4 bases remained unmatched. CDR3 in DNA: TGTGCCAGCAGTTACTCGATCGCGGGGGACAATGAGCAGTTCTTC. It yields the protein CASSYSIAGDNEQFF.

This clonotype was counted ten times or more. The chain carries TRBV27 and TRBJ2-2; D ambiguous. Germline CDR1 is MNHEY and CDR2 is SMNVEV (reference sequence). The V end was cut by 6 bases, the J end by 4 bases, with 9 bases between. The CDR3 is 13 amino acids. The DNA of the CDR3 is TGTGCCAGCAGGATTATAGGCACCGGGGAGCTGTTTTTT. It specifies CASRIIGTGELFF.

This clonotype was observed a few times. V gene TRBV28 combines with J gene TRBJ2-7; the match to TRBD2 covers 8 bases. Germline V gene sequence: CDR1 MDHEN, CDR2 SYDVKM. The CDR3 contains 14 residues. Trimming took 7 bases from V and 4 from J; bases not matched to a gene: 9. CDR3 amino acids: CASTSRLATYEQYF. CDR3 DNA: TGTGCCAGCACCTCTCGACTAGCGACTTACGAGCAGTACTTC.

This clonotype was picked up many times. The gene calls are TRBV19 and TRBJ2-2, with 7 bases identical to TRBD2. CDR3 length: 14 amino acids. Germline values: CDR1 LNHDA, CDR2 SQIVND (reference sequence). The ends lost 8 bases at V and 4 bases at J; junction bases unmatched: 7. CDR3 DNA sequence: TGTGCCAGTCGATCAGGGAGGGGCACCGGGGAGCTGTTTTTT. This encodes CASRSGRGTGELFF.

This clonotype was found a few times. Because the CDR3 is missing its conserved closing phenylalanine or tryptophan, this is likely a read error. The chain has TRBV4-3 and TRBJ1-2; D not resolved. Trimming cost V 4 bases and J 4 bases, with 13 bases left between them. The CDR3 sequence is 14 residues long. Germline CDR1 is LGHNA and CDR2 is YSLEER. CDR3: CASSLQTPTYGYTL. CDR3 DNA: TGCGCCAGCAGCCTACAGACACCCACCTATGGCTACACCCTC.

At least ten counts were recorded for this clonotype. The genes are TRBV4-1 and TRBJ2-1; TRBD2 aligns across 10 bases. CDR3 length: 18 amino acids. V lost 2 bases, J lost 8 bases, and 15 bases stayed unmatched. CDR1 is MGHRA and CDR2 is YSYEKL in the germline V gene. CDR3 amino acids: CASSQKTRTSGYLDEQFF. CDR3 DNA sequence: TGCGCCAGCAGCCAAAAGACCCGGACTAGCGGCTACTTGGATGAGCAGTTCTTC.

This clonotype was detected a few times. This chain joins TRBV20-1 and TRBJ1-3; TRBD1 matches at 9 bases. In germline, CDR1 is DFQATT, CDR2 SNEGSKA (reference sequence). The CDR3 consists of 17 residues. V lost 5 bases to trimming and J lost 0 bases; unmatched junction nucleotides: 11. For the CDR3, the DNA is TGCAGTGCTCACGGACAGGGGACGTTAATCTCTGGAAACACCATATATTTT. This encodes CSAHGQGTLISGNTIYF.

This chain connects TRBV5-1 to TRBJ1-2; TRBD1 aligns across 7 bases. The trim removed 4 bases at V and 4 bases at J, leaving 4 bases unmatched. The germline V gene encodes CDR1 SGHRS and CDR2 YFSETQ. The CDR3 length is 13 residues. The CDR3 DNA reads TGCGCCAGCAGCGGGGGACAGAGCTATGGCTACACCTTC. Translating it yields CASSGGQSYGYTF.

This clonotype was observed many times. At one of its ends the junction is not consistent with the germline gene, which may arise from a read error. The genes are TRBV7-7 and TRBJ2-3; D remains unclear. The CDR3 is made up of 13 amino acids. Germline V gives CDR1 SSHAT, CDR2 FNYEAQ (reference sequence). The CDR3, as DNA: TGTGCTAGCAGCTTATCCCCCCTGAACACGCAGTATTTT. Translated: CASSLSPLNTQYF.

This clonotype came up a few times. The chain links TRBV5-6 to TRBJ2-3; 7 bases line up with TRBD2. This CDR3 has 13 amino acids. Germline CDR1 and CDR2: SGHDT and YYEEEE. V lost 6 bases and J lost 4; bases outside the gene matches: 5. CDR3 bases: TGTGCCAGCAACGCGGGAGCATCAGATACGCAGTATTTT. Its protein is CASNAGASDTQYF.

This clonotype was seen repeatedly, ten times or more. CDR3 coding DNA: TGTGCCAGCGGAACAGAAGGCAATGAGCAGTTCTTC. Translation gives CASGTEGNEQFF. The rearrangement joins TRBV2 to TRBJ2-1; D gene ambiguous. This CDR3 spans 12 amino acids. V lost 8 bases to trimming and J lost 6 bases, with 11 bases between them. CDR1 and CDR2 (germline): SNHLY, FYNNEI.

This clonotype showed up just a few times. This chain links TRBV3-1 with TRBJ2-7; the match to TRBD2 covers 12 bases. The germline CDR1 and CDR2 sequences are LGHDT and YNNKEL (reference sequence). The CDR3 is 18 amino acids. With V trimmed by 0 bases and J by 6 bases, 12 bases remained unmatched. DNA of the CDR3: TGTGCCAGCAGCCAAGATCTACTAGCGGGAGGTCAATGGGCCGAGCAGTACTTC. As protein: CASSQDLLAGGQWAEQYF.

The chain links TRBV19 to TRBJ2-2; possibly TRBD1 or TRBD2 for D (5 bases each). V was shortened by 7 bases and J by 3 bases, with 18 bases between the two germline ends. The germline V gene encodes CDR1 LNHDA and CDR2 SQIVND (reference sequence). This CDR3 has 16 amino acids. The DNA for the CDR3 is TGTGCCAGTACCCGGGACCCCATCCTGGACACCGGGGAGCTGTTTTTT. Protein: CASTRDPILDTGELFF.

This clonotype showed up many times. V and J are TRBV20-1 and TRBJ2-1, with 7 bases that match TRBD1. V shed 4 bases and J 2 bases; nucleotides not matched to a gene: 8. Germline V lookup: CDR1 DFQATT, CDR2 SNEGSKA (reference sequence). The CDR3 length is 15 residues. In DNA, the CDR3 is TGCAGTGCTACAAGGGGGCCAGGCGCCTACAATGAGCAGTTCTTC. Translated: CSATRGPGAYNEQFF.